This T cell receptor (beta chain) is from a study of blood T cells in healthy people across ages. Using a J-beta primer mix together with a sample-barcoded 5' primer, a second PCR was run for about 7 to 12 cycles. TCRdb re-called the 5' RACE reads through MiXCR, storing one row per CDR3 protein. Of hundreds of thousands of distinct CDR3 sequences listed, around two fifths are singletons. This clonotype turned up a few times. V lost 6 bases and J lost 7, with 11 bases in between. This CDR3 comprises 12 residues. The sample taken for sequencing was blood. This receptor was taken from a man in his 60s in good health. The chain recombines TRBV12-3 or TRBV12-4 with TRBJ2-3; D gene uncertain. In nucleotides, the CDR3 is TGTGCCAGCAGCCACGCACCTCATACGCAGTATTTT. It specifies CASSHAPHTQYF.